The sequence of this TCR beta chain was determined in a study of blood T cell repertoires in COVID-19 (dated by TCRdb to the early 2020s). Concerning the study at large: The collaborator samples originated in the United States, Italy and Spain and spanned the acute and convalescent phases of COVID-19. The material from the prospective study consisted of cDNA or gDNA derived from T cells, B-cell-depleted T cells, or PBMCs. Deeply sampled blood TCRbeta repertoires from subjects exposed to, actively infected with, or recovered from COVID-19 were included in the dataset. A freely available public database, intended as a resource for researchers studying the immune response to SARS-CoV-2, is where the repertoires were released. Samples were obtained from the ongoing ImmuneRACE study (first 160 participants) and from 1,000 to 1,500 subjects provided by 6 global collaborators. Sample metadata almost always included a de-identified subject ID, COVID-19 status, age in years and sex. HLA class I and class II types, where available, came from metadata supplied by the sample provider rather than from assay-based typing.

The immunoSEQ Assay, a bias-controlled multiplex PCR, was used to amplify TCRbeta CDR3 regions from genomic DNA. On the study's bioinformatics: The number of nucleated cells in each sample was estimated from the amplification of reference gene primers within the assay. Sequence reads were collapsed and filtered to measure the absolute abundance of every unique TCRbeta CDR3 rearrangement. For each sample, productive Simpson clonality was calculated as the square root of Simpson's diversity index over productive rearrangements. TCRdb re-hosts the immuneACCESS table, in-frame sequences only. Its copies lack some clones; in the studies checked, an unresolved V gene accounts for under half of them, and the cause for the rest is not known. That table is the source of V, J and clone size, and D and trimming were worked out from the DNA. Present in this sample are some 210,000 clones, over 75% of which were seen just once. Around 9% of the sample rests with the top ten.

Participants in the prospective study were aged roughly 18 to 90 years, lived in under 30 United States geographic areas, and enrolled through a virtual design. In the prospective study, participants were assigned to cohorts based on the clinical history participants reported in a screening survey and a study questionnaire. ImmuneRACE Cohort 3 recovered participants were defined by two consecutive negative NP/OP PCR tests, healthcare professional clearance, or symptom resolution. Each participant in the prospective study had whole blood, serum and a nasopharyngeal or oropharyngeal swab collected by mobile phlebotomists. Prospective study participants could optionally give additional blood draws and questionnaires over a 2-month period. Blood samples from the prospective study were shipped frozen or at room temperature prior to DNA extraction. The paper's findings and limits, for the study overall: The amount of clinical and demographic metadata varied by source and participant and was provided uncurated.

The germline V gene (reference sequence) yields DFQATT for CDR1 and SNEGSKA for CDR2. V is cut back by 5 bases and J by 6 bases, with 3 bases in the junction unmatched. The CDR3 covers 11 residues, taking in both the cysteine and the phenylalanine. Only the CDR3 region is kept as DNA, spanning 33 bases read in frame from base 1. With regard to this clone: Its antigen is still unknown. Base qualities are not provided; no much larger clone lies one nucleotide away.

This receptor was obtained from a man aged 35 to 55 who had recovered from COVID-19. Sequenced sample: PBMCs or T cells enriched from blood (not recorded which). The rearranged chain carries TRBV20-1 and TRBJ1-2; 7 of the junction bases match TRBD1. The nucleotides are TGCAGTGCTGAGGGGGCACATGGCTACACCTTC. The encoded protein is CSAEGAHGYTF.